Below are 28 T cell receptor beta chains sequenced from a single sample in a study of blood T cell repertoires in COVID-19. Here immunoSEQ multiplex PCR was the method, and the copy in TCRdb shows in-frame clones only, minus some. The sample records fewer than 150,000 clones, roughly 86% being singletons. The sample was peripheral blood. The receptors here all came from a human donor in a cohort sampled during active COVID-19.

This chain links TRBV20-1 with TRBJ1-2; no definite D call. CDR1 DFQATT and CDR2 SNEGSKA come from the germline V gene (reference sequence). Trimming left V 3 bases short and J 2 bases short, with 10 bases between. The CDR3 is 13 amino acids. DNA of the CDR3: TGCAGTGCTAGTAATAAGCCAAACTATGGCTACACCTTC. This gives the protein CSASNKPNYGYTF.

The rearrangement joins TRBV27 to TRBJ2-7; 10 nucleotides align to TRBD2. The CDR3 loop spans 15 amino acids. Looked up from germline, CDR1 is MNHEY and CDR2 is SMNVEV (reference sequence). Trimming removed 6 bases from V and 2 bases from J; junction bases left unmatched: 7. The CDR3 coding sequence is TGTGCCAGCAGCCCAAGCGGGGGGGTTGCCTACGAGCAGTACTTC. It codes for CASSPSGGVAYEQYF.

The genes are TRBV5-1 and TRBJ2-5; 10 bases agree with TRBD1. The germline V gene encodes CDR1 SGHRS and CDR2 YFSETQ. Trimming cost V 3 bases and J 1 base; bases outside gene matches: 3. This CDR3 comprises 15 residues. The CDR3 DNA follows: TGCGCCAGCAGCTCCGGGACAGGGGCCCAAGAGACCCAGTACTTC. Translating gives CASSSGTGAQETQYF.

The rearrangement uses TRBV19 and TRBJ2-3; D is undetermined. Trimming removed 3 bases at V and 0 bases at J, with 7 bases between. Germline-derived CDR1 and CDR2 are LNHDA and SQIVND (reference sequence). This CDR3 has 14 amino acids. As DNA, the CDR3 is TGTGCCAGTAGTATCGGGTCAAGCACAGATACGCAGTATTTT. Amino acid sequence: CASSIGSSTDTQYF.

V is TRBV2 and J is TRBJ2-7; 9 bases are a match to TRBD1. V was pared by 6 bases and J by 5 bases, with 8 bases of the junction left unmatched. Germline V gives CDR1 SNHLY, CDR2 FYNNEI. The CDR3 loop spans 14 amino acids. DNA for the CDR3: TGTGCCAGCAGGGACAGGGGCAGTCCCCACGAGCAGTACTTC. Translating gives CASRDRGSPHEQYF. The full variable domain, in which reference TRBV2 and TRBJ2-7 provide the parts outside the CDR3, is EPEVTQTPSHQVTQMGQEVILRCVPISNHLYFYWYRQILGQKVEFLVSFYNNEISEKSEIFDDQFSVERPDGSNFTLKIRSTKLEDSAMYFCASRDRGSPHEQYFGPGTRLTVT.

This clone has ten or more counts. The chain is built from TRBV27 and TRBJ1-4, with D hard to call. There are 18 residues in the CDR3. V was clipped by 0 bases and J by 0 bases, with 14 bases between them. Germline CDR1 reads MNHEY; CDR2 reads SMNVEV (reference sequence). The CDR3 nucleotides read TGTGCCAGCAGTTTATCGCTTCCAGGATCGGCAACTAATGAAAAACTGTTTTTT. It yields the protein CASSLSLPGSATNEKLFF.

The chain links TRBV6-5 to TRBJ1-3; D is unclear. Germline lookup yields CDR1 MNHEY and CDR2 SVGAGI. CDR3 length equals 14 residues. V lost 6 bases to trimming and J lost 0 bases, with 9 bases between them. The CDR3 DNA reads TGTGCCAGCAGACGGGGTTCCTCTGGAAACACCATATATTTT. Translating gives CASRRGSSGNTIYF.

This clone was counted ten times or more. The gene calls are TRBV9 and TRBJ2-1, with a tentative D call TRBD1 (6 bases). V was shortened by 4 bases and J by 7 bases, with 12 bases between the two germline ends. CDR1 is SGDLS and CDR2 is YYNGEE in the germline V gene. CDR3 length: 13 amino acids. The CDR3 DNA reads as TGTGCCAGCAGCCCTCCGGACAGAAATGAGCAGTTCTTC. Translated, it gives CASSPPDRNEQFF. The variable domain in full, completed from reference TRBV9 and TRBJ2-1, reads DSGVTQTPKHLITATGQRVTLRCSPRSGDLSVYWYQQSLDQGLQFLIQYYNGEERAKGNILERFSAQQFPDLHSELNLSSLELGDSALYFCASSPPDRNEQFFGPGTRLTVL.

The chain couples TRBV5-4 to TRBJ2-7; 9 nucleotides agree with TRBD1. Germline lookup yields CDR1 SGHNT and CDR2 YYREEE (reference sequence). The CDR3 runs to 15 residues. Trimming at V came to 4 bases and at J to 8 bases, leaving 13 bases not matched to a gene. CDR3 amino acids: CASSLRTGEISQQYF. CDR3 nucleotides: TGTGCCAGCAGCCTTCGGACAGGGGAGATTTCCCAGCAGTACTTC.

V is TRBV18 and J is TRBJ1-2; D gene ambiguous. V gave up 6 bases and J gave up 8 bases, with 16 bases separating them. The CDR3 covers 13 residues. The germline V gene has CDR1 KGHSH and CDR2 LQKENI. Here the CDR3 reads CASSSGEGRGYTF. CDR3 bases: TGTGCCAGCTCCTCGGGCGAGGGCCGGGGCTACACCTTC.

The chain carries TRBV14 and TRBJ2-1; a weak D match, TRBD2 (6 bases). V dropped 1 base and J dropped 5 bases, with 15 bases sitting between them. Germline V gives CDR1 SGHDN, CDR2 FVKESK. This CDR3 contains 16 residues. In nucleotides, the CDR3 is TGTGCCAGCAGCCAAGTGGGGTGGGACTGGGACAATGAGCAGTTCTTC. Amino acids: CASSQVGWDWDNEQFF. Supplemented by reference TRBV14 and TRBJ2-1, the full variable domain reads EAGVTQFPSHSVIEKGQTVTLRCDPISGHDNLYWYRRVMGKEIKFLLHFVKESKQDESGMPNNRFLAERTGGTYSTLKVQPAELEDSGVYFCASSQVGWDWDNEQFFGPGTRLTVL.

This chain links TRBV7-3 with TRBJ2-1, with 9 bases identical to TRBD2. The germline V gene has CDR1 SGHTA and CDR2 FQGTGA. With V trimmed by 4 bases and J by 3 bases, 7 bases remained unmatched. This CDR3 is built from 16 residues. The CDR3 sequence: CASSSKAGGVYNEQFF. CDR3 nucleotide sequence: TGTGCCAGCAGCTCGAAAGCGGGGGGCGTCTACAATGAGCAGTTCTTC. The whole variable domain, filled in from reference TRBV7-3 and TRBJ2-1, reads GAGVSQTPSNKVTEKGKYVELRCDPISGHTALYWYRQSLGQGPEFLIYFQGTGAADDSGLPNDRFFAVRPEGSVSTLKIQRTERGDSAVYLCASSSKAGGVYNEQFFGPGTRLTVL.

This chain links TRBV6-1 with TRBJ2-7; 7 positions agree with TRBD2. CDR3 length: 13 residues. Per the germline V gene, CDR1 is MNHNS and CDR2 is SASEGT. The V gene end was trimmed by 3 bases and the J gene end by 6 bases; junction bases not matched to a gene: 5. The CDR3 sequence: CASSDGGFGEQYF. As DNA, the CDR3 is TGTGCCAGCAGTGACGGGGGGTTTGGCGAGCAGTACTTC.

The rearrangement links TRBV7-9 to TRBJ2-5; 8 nucleotides match TRBD2. The germline V gene has CDR1 SEHNR and CDR2 FQNEAQ (reference sequence). V lost 6 bases and J lost 2; bases outside the gene matches: 8. The CDR3 is 15 residues long. CDR3 region: CASSSHGGAQETQYF. Written as DNA, the CDR3 is TGTGCCAGCAGTTCTCACGGGGGGGCACAAGAGACCCAGTACTTC.

V is TRBV7-9 and J is TRBJ2-2; TRBD2 aligns across 7 bases. The length of the CDR3 is 15 residues. Trimming at V came to 5 bases and at J to 5 bases, leaving 8 bases not matched to a gene. Germline V CDR1 and CDR2: SEHNR, FQNEAQ (reference sequence). CDR3 nucleotide sequence: TGTGCCAGCAGCGCTGTGGGAGGGTATACCGGGGAGCTGTTTTTT. It specifies CASSAVGGYTGELFF.

This chain connects TRBV2 to TRBJ2-3; 10 nucleotides line up with TRBD2. The CDR3 runs 17 residues. With 6 bases clipped from V and 4 bases from J, the junction kept 13 bases outside the gene matches. The germline V gene encodes CDR1 SNHLY and CDR2 FYNNEI. The CDR3 loop is CASSPRLAGPVADTQYF. The CDR3 DNA sequence: TGTGCCAGCAGCCCTAGACTAGCGGGTCCGGTCGCAGATACGCAGTATTTT.

This rearrangement joins TRBV5-4 to TRBJ2-1; 8 nucleotides align to TRBD2. CDR3 size: 16 residues. After removal of 4 bases from V and 7 bases from J, the junction contained 13 bases not matched to a gene. From germline, CDR1 is SGHNT and CDR2 YYREEE (reference sequence). This CDR3 reads CASSPAGGAGANEQFF. CDR3 in DNA: TGTGCCAGCAGCCCTGCGGGTGGAGCGGGGGCAAATGAGCAGTTCTTC. Full variable domain (outside the CDR3, taken from reference TRBV5-4 and TRBJ2-1): ETGVTQSPTHLIKTRGQQVTLRCSSQSGHNTVSWYQQALGQGPQFIFQYYREEENGRGNFPPRFSGLQFPNYSSELNVNALELDDSALYLCASSPAGGAGANEQFFGPGTRLTVL.

The genes are TRBV29-1 and TRBJ1-1; TRBD1 agrees at 8 bases. V lost 3 bases and J lost 4; bases outside the gene matches: 4. Germline CDR1 reads SQVTM; CDR2 reads ANQGSEA. The CDR3 extends over 13 amino acids. The CDR3 region is CSVDQGAGTEAFF. The CDR3, as DNA: TGCAGCGTTGATCAGGGGGCGGGCACTGAAGCTTTCTTT.

This rearrangement joins TRBV3-1 (or the pseudogene TRBV3-2) to TRBJ1-1; perhaps TRBD1 as D (5 bases). The CDR3 loop spans 11 amino acids. Germline CDR1 is LGHDT and CDR2 is YNNKEL (reference sequence). The V end lost 7 bases, the J end lost 8 bases, and 11 bases lay between the germline ends. The chain's CDR3 is CASTGGGEAFF. CDR3 DNA: TGTGCCAGCACCGGCGGGGGGGAAGCTTTCTTT.

The CDR3 loop is CATSRGLAGEETQYF. CDR3 nucleotide sequence: TGTGCCACCAGCCGGGGACTAGCGGGCGAAGAGACCCAGTACTTC. The chain links TRBV15 to TRBJ2-5, with 12 bases lining up with TRBD2. Per the germline V gene, CDR1 is LNHNV and CDR2 is YYDKDF (reference sequence). J was trimmed by 3 bases and V by 5 bases; bases with no gene match: 4. CDR3 length: 15 amino acids.

J is TRBJ2-3 and V is TRBV10-3; 7 bases fit TRBD1. V gave up 4 bases and J gave up 1 base; unmatched junction bases: 11. From germline, CDR1 is ENHRY and CDR2 SYGVKD. The CDR3 contains 17 residues. CDR3 sequence: CAISAAKTGRRTDTQYF. In DNA, the CDR3 is TGTGCCATCAGTGCCGCGAAGACAGGGAGACGCACAGATACGCAGTATTTT.

This chain uses TRBV19 with TRBJ2-5; TRBD1 matches 7 bases. CDR3 length equals 14 residues. V lost 4 bases, J lost 2 bases, and 4 bases stayed unmatched. CDR1 is LNHDA, CDR2 SQIVND, per germline (reference sequence). The CDR3 spells CASSRDSRQETQYF. In DNA form, the CDR3 reads TGTGCCAGTAGTAGGGACAGTCGGCAAGAGACCCAGTACTTC.

This clone was recorded only once. The chain combines TRBV6-6 with TRBJ2-5; 7 nucleotides line up with TRBD1. Germline CDR1 reads MNHNY; CDR2 reads SVGAGI (reference sequence). V gave up 5 bases and J gave up 7 bases; unmatched junction bases: 13. The CDR3 runs to 15 residues. CDR3: CASSARDRGPVTQYF. CDR3 bases: TGTGCCAGCAGTGCCCGGGACAGAGGGCCCGTGACCCAGTACTTC.

This clone came up a few times. CDR3 region: CASSRLPQTGGSLNTEAFF. The CDR3 DNA is TGCGCCAGCAGCCGCCTACCCCAGACAGGGGGCTCACTGAACACTGAAGCTTTCTTT. The genes are TRBV5-1 and TRBJ1-1, with TRBD1 matching 10 bases. The CDR3 has 19 amino acids. CDR1 and CDR2 (germline): SGHRS, YFSETQ. Trimming removed 4 bases from V and 0 bases from J; junction bases left unmatched: 15.

The rearrangement uses TRBV7-5 and TRBJ2-1; the table's D call of TRBD2 was not tested on the DNA. TRBV7-5 is assigned pseudogene status. The CDR3 loop spans 15 amino acids. The CDR3 DNA reads TGTGCCAGAAGCTTCCCGGGGGGGTCCTACAATGAGCAGTTCTTC. Residues: CARSFPGGSYNEQFF.

For the CDR3, the DNA is TGTGCGGTGGCGGGGGGGGCCTACGAGCAGTACTTC. Protein sequence: CAVAGGAYEQYF. The J gene is TRBJ2-7, the V gene TRBV30, with 9 bases that match TRBD2. Germline V CDR1 and CDR2: GTSNPN, SVGIG (reference sequence). The CDR3 covers 12 residues.

The chain is built from TRBV5-1 and TRBJ1-2, with 7 bases aligning to TRBD1. CDR1 and CDR2 from the germline V gene are SGHRS and YFSETQ. The CDR3 loop spans 14 amino acids. The V and J ends lost 7 bases and 8 bases, in that order; junction bases with no gene match: 14. The DNA of the CDR3 is TGCGCCAGCTCCTCAGAAGGGGGCTCGGGAGGCTACACCTTC. Protein: CASSSEGGSGGYTF.

CDR3 coding DNA: TGTGCCAGTAGCCTAATAGGGGCCAACGTCCTGACTTTC. Translation gives CASSLIGANVLTF. The gene calls are TRBV19 and TRBJ2-6; D uncertain. V lost 6 bases and J lost 4, with 7 bases in between. The CDR3 is made up of 13 amino acids. Looked up from germline, CDR1 is LNHDA and CDR2 is SQIVND (reference sequence). Using reference TRBV19 and TRBJ2-6 for the parts outside the CDR3, the full variable domain is DGGITQSPKYLFRKEGQNVTLSCEQNLNHDAMYWYRQDPGQGLRLIYYSQIVNDFQKGDIAEGYSVSREKKESFPLTVTSAQKNPTAFYLCASSLIGANVLTFGAGSRLTVL.